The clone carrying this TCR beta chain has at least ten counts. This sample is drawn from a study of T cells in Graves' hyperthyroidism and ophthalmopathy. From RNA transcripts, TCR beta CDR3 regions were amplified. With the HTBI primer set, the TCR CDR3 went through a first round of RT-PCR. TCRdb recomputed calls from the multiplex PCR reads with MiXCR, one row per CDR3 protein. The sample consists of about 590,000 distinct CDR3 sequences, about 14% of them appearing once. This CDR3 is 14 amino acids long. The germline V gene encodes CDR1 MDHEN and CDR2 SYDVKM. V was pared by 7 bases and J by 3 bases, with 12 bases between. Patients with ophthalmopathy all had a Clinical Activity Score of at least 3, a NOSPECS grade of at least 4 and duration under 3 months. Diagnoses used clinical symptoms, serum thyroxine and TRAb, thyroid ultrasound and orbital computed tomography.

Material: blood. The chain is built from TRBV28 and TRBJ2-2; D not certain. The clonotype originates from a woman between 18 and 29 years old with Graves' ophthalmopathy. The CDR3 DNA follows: TGTGCCAGCACTGTAAGGCCCTACACCGGGGAGCTGTTTTTT. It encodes CASTVRPYTGELFF. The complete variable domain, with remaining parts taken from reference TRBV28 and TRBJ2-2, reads DVKVTQSSRYLVKRTGEKVFLECVQDMDHENMFWYRQDPGLGLRLIYFSYDVKMKEKGDIPEGYSVSREKKERFSLILESASTNQTSMYLCASTVRPYTGELFFGEGSRLTVL.